The 15 T cell receptor beta chains reported below all come from one sample, sequenced in a study of cytomegalovirus exposure and HLA in healthy donors. The PCR contained 60 Vbeta and 13 Jbeta primers. Data came from immunoSEQ multiplex PCR; TCRdb stores just in-frame clones and leaves some out. The sample lists about 260,000 clones, 84% occurring once. The sequenced material came from PBMCs. These receptor sequences come from a middle-aged woman in good health and CMV-seropositive.

The gene calls are TRBV7-2 and TRBJ2-7; 11 bases line up with TRBD2. With 4 bases clipped from V and 12 bases from J, the junction kept 11 bases outside the gene matches. The CDR3 is 14 amino acids. The germline V gene has CDR1 SGHTA and CDR2 FQGNSA. CDR3 region: CASSSSGTSGYMYF. CDR3 in DNA: TGTGCCAGCAGCTCATCCGGGACTAGCGGTTACATGTACTTC. The variable domain in full, completed from reference TRBV7-2 and TRBJ2-7, reads GAGVSQSPSNKVTEKGKDVELRCDPISGHTALYWYRQSLGQGLEFLIYFQGNSAPDKSGLPSDRFSAERTGGSVSTLTIQRTQQEDSAVYLCASSSSGTSGYMYFGPGTRLTVT.

This chain links TRBV7-9 with TRBJ2-1; unclear D gene. CDR1 and CDR2 from the germline V gene are SEHNR and FQNEAQ (reference sequence). The CDR3 is made up of 12 amino acids. V shed 0 bases and J shed 8 bases, with 5 bases lying between them. The CDR3 bases are TGTGCCAGCAGCTTAGCCCAGGATGAGCAGTTCTTC. It encodes CASSLAQDEQFF. Drawing the rest from reference TRBV7-9 and TRBJ2-1, the complete variable domain is DTGVSQNPRHKITKRGQNVTFRCDPISEHNRLYWYRQTLGQGPEFLTYFQNEAQLEKSRLLSDRFSAERPKGSFSTLEIQRTEQGDSAMYLCASSLAQDEQFFGPGTRLTVL.

This chain joins TRBV4-3 and TRBJ2-1, with 9 bases that match TRBD1. Germline trimming cut 1 base from V and 3 bases from J; bases unmatched to any gene: 1. CDR1 LGHNA and CDR2 YSLEER come from the germline V gene. The CDR3 spans 15 residues. The CDR3 region is CASSQADRGYNEQFF. CDR3 sequence (DNA): TGCGCCAGCAGCCAAGCGGACAGGGGCTACAATGAGCAGTTCTTC.

This clone has a single count. The chain uses TRBV7-2 and TRBJ2-2; 12 nucleotides agree with TRBD2. The length of the CDR3 is 15 residues. V was clipped by 5 bases and J by 5 bases; unmatched bases: 3. Germline V gives CDR1 SGHTA, CDR2 FQGNSA. CDR3 amino acids: CASSPSGRGTGELFF. In DNA, the CDR3 is TGTGCCAGCAGCCCTAGCGGGAGGGGAACCGGGGAGCTGTTTTTT.

The rearrangement uses TRBV7-2 and TRBJ2-2; D perhaps matches TRBD1 (6 bases). Between the trimmed V and J ends, which lost 1 base and 8 bases, there was a span of 11 bases. CDR1 and CDR2 from the germline V gene are SGHTA and FQGNSA. This CDR3 spans 14 amino acids. The CDR3 spells CASSLVAGVGELFF. CDR3 bases: TGTGCCAGCAGCTTAGTTGCAGGGGTTGGGGAGCTGTTTTTT.

Of note for this clone: The junction departs from the called germline gene at one end, perhaps through a read error. The V gene is TRBV7-9, the J gene TRBJ1-1; TRBD1 might be the D (5 bases). The CDR3 length is 16 residues. Germline assignment: CDR1 SEHNR and CDR2 FQNEAQ (reference sequence). The CDR3: CSSSPGNRGRNTEAFF. The CDR3 DNA sequence: TGTTCCAGCAGCCCAGGGAATCGAGGTAGAAACACTGAAGCTTTCTTT.

This chain links TRBV20-1 with TRBJ1-4; D call uncertain. Germline CDR1 reads DFQATT; CDR2 reads SNEGSKA (reference sequence). V was trimmed by 3 bases and J by 7 bases, leaving 6 bases between them. CDR3 length: 11 residues. The CDR3 protein is CSARPGEKLFF. DNA for the CDR3: TGCAGTGCTAGGCCAGGTGAAAAACTGTTTTTT.

The rearrangement joins TRBV5-1 to TRBJ2-5; 11 bases line up with TRBD2. From germline, CDR1 is SGHRS and CDR2 YFSETQ. The CDR3 is made up of 15 amino acids. V dropped 4 bases and J dropped 2; count of bases not matched to a gene: 4. CDR3 residues: CASSGGTSGQETQYF. CDR3 in DNA: TGCGCCAGCAGCGGAGGGACTAGCGGACAAGAGACCCAGTACTTC.

This clone was counted only a few times. The chain uses TRBV28 and TRBJ2-4; D perhaps matches TRBD1 (5 bases). The ends were cut back, 3 bases at V and 12 bases at J, with 6 bases in the middle. Per germline, CDR1 MDHEN and CDR2 SYDVKM. The CDR3 consists of 10 residues. The CDR3: CASSFDSQYF. CDR3 nucleotides: TGTGCCAGCAGTTTTGACAGTCAGTACTTC.

The chain links TRBV2 to TRBJ1-5, with 7 bases identical to TRBD1. Looked up from germline, CDR1 is SNHLY and CDR2 is FYNNEI. The CDR3 sequence is 15 residues long. Losses at the gene ends were 3 bases for V and 7 bases for J; bases not matched to a gene: 9. In nucleotides, the CDR3 is TGTGCCAGCAGTGAGGGGCAAACAGGGGTCCAGCCCCAGCATTTT. It yields the protein CASSEGQTGVQPQHF.

The genes are TRBV19 and TRBJ1-3, with D tentatively TRBD1 (6 bases). The germline V gene encodes CDR1 LNHDA and CDR2 SQIVND (reference sequence). Trimming pared 5 bases from V and 0 bases from J, leaving 14 bases between. The CDR3 runs 16 residues. CDR3 loop: CASSSQTGISGNTIYF. CDR3 sequence (DNA): TGTGCCAGTAGTTCCCAGACAGGTATCTCTGGAAACACCATATATTTT.

The V call is TRBV27, the J call TRBJ1-1, with 9 bases aligning to TRBD1. Per the germline V gene, CDR1 is MNHEY and CDR2 is SMNVEV (reference sequence). V was clipped by 5 bases and J by 4 bases; unmatched bases: 14. The CDR3 is 17 amino acids. CDR3: CASSTTGTGLFGTEAFF. The CDR3 DNA sequence: TGTGCCAGCAGTACCACCGGGACAGGGCTTTTTGGCACTGAAGCTTTCTTT.

This chain joins TRBV6-6 and TRBJ2-5; D might be TRBD1 (6 bases). The CDR3 contains 14 residues. V was shortened by 0 bases and J by 1 base, with 6 bases between the two germline ends. The germline CDR1 and CDR2 sequences are MNHNY and SVGAGI (reference sequence). Here the CDR3 DNA reads TGTGCCAGCAGTTACTCAGGGGGCCAAGAGACCCAGTACTTC. Translating gives CASSYSGGQETQYF.

Details on this clone: At one boundary the junction diverges from the germline segment, which might be a read error. The J gene is TRBJ1-2, the V gene TRBV20-1; the D is unclear. Germline V gene sequence: CDR1 DFQATT, CDR2 SNEGSKA (reference sequence). The CDR3 extends over 11 amino acids. The CDR3 coding sequence is TGCAGCGCTACTGAGGGCTATGGCTACACCTTC. It specifies CSATEGYGYTF.

V and J are TRBV5-1 and TRBJ1-1; maybe TRBD1 (6 bases). The CDR3 has 14 amino acids. V was pared by 2 bases and J by 1 base, with 9 bases between. Germline values: CDR1 SGHRS, CDR2 YFSETQ. The CDR3 nucleotides are TGCGCCAGCAGCTTAGGGGACAAGAACACTGAAGCTTTCTTT. Translation: CASSLGDKNTEAFF.